This T cell receptor (beta chain) was recovered during a study of technical replicates of blood from several donors. Measured with immunoSEQ multiplex PCR; TCRdb has only the in-frame clones, and not every one. Of over 75,000 clones in the sample, 95% to 98% were seen once. J gave up 6 bases and V 7 bases, and 9 bases lay outside the gene matches. CDR3 length equals 14 residues. Germline V lookup: CDR1 WNHNN, CDR2 SYGVQD (reference sequence). The chain combines TRBV10-1 with TRBJ2-7; 10 positions match TRBD1. What was sequenced was T cells isolated from PBMCs. The sequence derives from a human donor in good health. DNA of the CDR3: TGCGCCAGCAAGAGTAGACAGGGGGCTAGCGAGCAGTACTTC. It specifies CASKSRQGASEQYF.